This T cell receptor (beta chain) was retrieved from a study of T cells after yellow fever vaccination. Study observations and caveats: A secondary response was less intense yet reached its peak sooner, at day 5 versus 15.

Trimming left V 6 bases short and J 6 bases short, with 19 bases between. The CDR3 has 15 amino acids. This clonotype was detected once. Its antigen is not known. It may be a read error: a sequence one base away is much more abundant. TCRdb analysed the 5' RACE reads with MiXCR anew, one entry per CDR3 protein. The data contain some 100,000 distinct CDR3 sequences, 5.5% to 8% of them singletons. This receptor was taken from a man aged 18 to 30 who received the YFV17D yellow fever vaccine. The V gene is TRBV12-3 or TRBV12-4, the J gene TRBJ2-3; no definite D call. The starting material was CD4+ T cells sorted from PBMCs, obtained more than 40 days after the first yellow fever vaccination. CDR3 sequence: CASRRIRALGDTQYF. The DNA of the CDR3 is TGTGCCAGCAGGAGGATCCGGGCCTTGGGGGATACGCAGTATTTT.